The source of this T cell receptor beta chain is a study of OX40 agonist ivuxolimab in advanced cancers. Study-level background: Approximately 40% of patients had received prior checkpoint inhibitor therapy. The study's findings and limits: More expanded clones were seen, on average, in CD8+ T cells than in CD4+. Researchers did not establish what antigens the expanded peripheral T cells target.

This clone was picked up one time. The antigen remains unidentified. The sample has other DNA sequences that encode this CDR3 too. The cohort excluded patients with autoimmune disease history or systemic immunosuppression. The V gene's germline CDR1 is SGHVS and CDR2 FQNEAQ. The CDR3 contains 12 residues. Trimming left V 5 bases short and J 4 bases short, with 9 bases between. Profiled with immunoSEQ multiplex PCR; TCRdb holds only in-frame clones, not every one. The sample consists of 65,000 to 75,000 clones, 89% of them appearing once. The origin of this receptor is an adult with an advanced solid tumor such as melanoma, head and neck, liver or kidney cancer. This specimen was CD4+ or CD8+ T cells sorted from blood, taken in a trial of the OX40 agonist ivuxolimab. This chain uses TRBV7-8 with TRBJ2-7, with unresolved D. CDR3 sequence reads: CASSPAGYEQYF. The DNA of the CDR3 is TGTGCCAGCAGCCCAGCAGGATACGAGCAGTACTTC.